These 13 T cell receptor beta chains were all obtained from the same sample, sequenced in a study of blood T cell repertoires in COVID-19 (dated by TCRdb to 2020 to 2022). Library construction relied on the immunoSEQ multiplex PCR assay. TCRdb's version of the immuneACCESS table is confined to in-frame rearrangements and falls short of the full clone set. An unresolved V gene accounts for under half of the shortfall where checked; the remainder is of unknown origin. In this sample the table shows 200,000 to 300,000 clones, just under 90% of which occur a single time. The ten largest clones represent 3.7% of the sample. Sequenced: peripheral blood. The receptors originated from a woman in her thirties or forties with acute or convalescent COVID-19.

J is TRBJ1-1 and V is TRBV12-3 or TRBV12-4; TRBD1 is a possible D gene (5 bases). This CDR3 is built from 13 residues. The V gene lost 5 bases and the J gene lost 7 bases, with 14 bases spanning the gap. CDR3 sequence (DNA): TGTGCCAGCAGTATGACAGCGAATGGTGAAGCTTTCTTT. Protein product: CASSMTANGEAFF.

Only one count was recorded for this clone. The rearrangement links TRBV29-1 to TRBJ2-5; 14 bases align to TRBD2. The CDR3 runs to 15 residues. The junction had 2 bases not matched to a gene; V was cut back by 4 bases and J by 1 base. The germline V gene encodes CDR1 SQVTM and CDR2 ANQGSEA. This chain's CDR3 is CSVATSGGVQETQYF. CDR3 sequence (DNA): TGCAGCGTTGCGACTAGCGGGGGGGTCCAAGAGACCCAGTACTTC.

The V and J genes are TRBV7-8 and TRBJ1-3; D ambiguous. Germline CDR1 SGHVS, CDR2 FQNEAQ. The CDR3 has 14 residues. V was clipped by 5 bases and J by 1 base, with 9 bases between them. CDR3 DNA: TGTGCCAGCAGCGCTTCAGATTCTGGAAACACCATATATTTT. Protein: CASSASDSGNTIYF.

The chain has TRBV4-1 and TRBJ2-7; no reliable D call. This CDR3 region has 13 residues. Deletions cut 2 bases from V and 6 bases from J, with 11 bases between. Germline V gene lookup returns CDR1 MGHRA and CDR2 YSYEKL. CDR3 amino acids: CASSQFLLGEQYV. The CDR3 region has the DNA TGCGCCAGCAGCCAATTCCTTCTCGGCGAGCAGTACGTC.

The rearrangement uses TRBV5-1 and TRBJ1-5, with D uncertain. The germline V gene has CDR1 SGHRS and CDR2 YFSETQ. The CDR3 covers 14 residues. V was pared by 4 bases and J by 6 bases, with 14 bases between. This chain's CDR3 is CASSPGELGQPQHF. For the CDR3, the DNA is TGCGCCAGCAGCCCCGGGGAGCTGGGTCAGCCCCAGCATTTT.

The genes are TRBV27 and TRBJ1-6; 10 bases are shared with TRBD1. There are 16 residues in the CDR3. CDR1 is MNHEY and CDR2 is SMNVEV in the germline V gene (reference sequence). The J segment lost 9 bases and the V segment lost 0 bases, leaving 5 bases of the junction unmatched. Written as DNA, the CDR3 is TGTGCCAGCAGTTTATCATCTGGGACAGGGGTTTCACCCCTCCACTTT. Amino acid sequence: CASSLSSGTGVSPLHF.

J is TRBJ1-2 and V is TRBV9; maybe TRBD1 (5 bases). Trimming pared 0 bases from V and 7 bases from J, leaving 10 bases between. The CDR3 length is 13 residues. Germline V gives CDR1 SGDLS, CDR2 YYNGEE. Here the CDR3 reads CASSVGIRAGYTF. The DNA of the CDR3 is TGTGCCAGCAGCGTAGGTATCAGGGCTGGCTACACCTTC.

The chain has TRBV6-5 and TRBJ2-7; possibly TRBD1 for D (6 bases). This CDR3 comprises 12 residues. Deletions cut 6 bases from V and 0 bases from J, with 6 bases between. Germline assignment: CDR1 MNHEY and CDR2 SVGAGI. This CDR3 reads CASRDSSYEQYV. The CDR3 DNA sequence: TGTGCCAGCAGGGACAGCTCCTACGAGCAGTACGTC.

This clone has a handful of counts. V gene TRBV5-1 combines with J gene TRBJ1-6; 7 positions agree with TRBD1. Germline-derived CDR1 and CDR2 are SGHRS and YFSETQ. The CDR3 covers 15 residues. Trimming at V came to 0 bases and at J to 10 bases, leaving 7 bases not matched to a gene. In DNA form, the CDR3 reads TGCGCCAGCAGCTTGGGACAGGGTCGCGGGTCACCCCTCCACTTT. Amino acid sequence: CASSLGQGRGSPLHF.

V usage is TRBV25-1 and J usage is TRBJ1-1; 8 bases align to TRBD1. Trimming removed 0 bases from V and 6 bases from J; junction bases left unmatched: 6. This CDR3 comprises 15 residues. CDR1 is MGHDK, CDR2 SYGVNS, per germline. CDR3 loop: CASSEYSDRGAEAFF. The CDR3 DNA follows: TGTGCCAGCAGTGAATATTCCGACAGGGGCGCTGAAGCTTTCTTT.

The V call is TRBV12-5, the J call TRBJ2-2; 7 positions agree with TRBD1. Germline V lookup: CDR1 LGHNT, CDR2 FRNRAP. V was pared by 0 bases and J by 6 bases, with 4 bases of the junction left unmatched. This CDR3 has 15 amino acids. The CDR3 DNA sequence: TGTGCTAGTGGTTTGGTACATCAGGGGGCCGGGGAGCTGTTTTTT. Its protein product is CASGLVHQGAGELFF.

V gene TRBV2 combines with J gene TRBJ1-6, with 10 bases matching TRBD1. V lost 4 bases, J lost 6 bases, and 6 bases stayed unmatched. Germline V gene lookup returns CDR1 SNHLY and CDR2 FYNNEI. The CDR3 is 16 amino acids. CDR3 nucleotide sequence: TGTGCCAGCAGTGGGACAGGGGGATGGGGTAATTCACCCCTCCACTTT. It encodes CASSGTGGWGNSPLHF.

J is TRBJ1-1 and V is TRBV19, with 7 bases that match TRBD1. This CDR3 comprises 15 residues. Germline trimming cut 2 bases from V and 6 bases from J; bases unmatched to any gene: 9. CDR1 and CDR2 from the germline V gene are LNHDA and SQIVND (reference sequence). DNA of the CDR3: TGTGCCAGTAGTATATTGAGCAGGGGGATACCTGAAGCTTTCTTT. Its translation: CASSILSRGIPEAFF.